The T cell receptor (beta chain) under discussion was sequenced for a study of blood T cell repertoires in COVID-19. Study details: Spain, Italy and the United States supplied samples that represented acute and convalescent COVID-19. Nucleic acid was either cDNA or gDNA, and it came from T cells, B-cell-depleted T cells, or PBMCs.

CDR3 length: 18 residues. Original analysis: Using reference gene primer amplification, nucleated cell counts were estimated. Profiled with immunoSEQ multiplex PCR; TCRdb holds only in-frame clones, not every one. V, J and clone size are those of that table, while D and trimming were read from the DNA. In the table there are a few hundred thousand clones, around 80% of which are singletons. The receptor's source is a woman over 75 with active or convalescent COVID-19. The sequencing input was peripheral blood. This sequence joins TRBV21-1 and TRBJ1-3. TRBV21-1 is reported as a pseudogene. CDR3 DNA: TGTGCCAGCAGCCCTAAAACTGGTGATGGGAGGGGTGGAAACACCATATATTTT. This gives the protein CASSPKTGDGRGGNTIYF.